Listed here is a single T cell receptor (beta chain). This sample is drawn from a study of technical replicates of blood from a handful of donors. Measured with immunoSEQ multiplex PCR; TCRdb has only the in-frame clones, and not every one. The table includes about 84,000 clones, 85% to 95% detected once. Germline assignment: CDR1 MDHEN and CDR2 SYDVKM. V was shortened by 4 bases and J by 3 bases, with 16 bases between the two germline ends. The CDR3 has 15 residues. The J gene is TRBJ2-7, the V gene TRBV28; D possibly corresponds to TRBD2 (6 bases). The source is a human donor in good health. Sequencing was carried out using T cells isolated from PBMCs. Here the CDR3 reads CASSSPPGELYEQYF. CDR3 in DNA: TGTGCCAGCAGTTCGCCACCGGGGGAACTCTACGAGCAGTACTTC.